This T cell receptor beta chain emerged from a study of OX40 agonist ivuxolimab in advanced cancers. For the study in its entirety: Ivuxolimab was a fully human IgG2 agonistic monoclonal antibody targeting the costimulatory receptor OX40 (CD134). Intravenous ivuxolimab was administered to patients every 2 weeks at six dose levels: 0.01, 0.1, 0.3, 1.5, 3 and 10 mg/kg. Among the roughly 52 dose-escalation patients, 19 had hepatocellular carcinoma, approximately 15 melanoma, 9 renal cell carcinoma and 9 head and neck cancer. In the dose-escalation cohort, 82.7% of patients were male, and the mean age was around 60 years with a range of about 20 to 80. Patients were allowed to have had prior anti-PD-1, anti-PD-L1 or anti-CTLA-4 therapy, and around 37% of the dose-escalation patients had previously received checkpoint inhibitors. Partial responses occurred in three dose-escalation patients: two with cutaneous melanoma and one with hepatocellular carcinoma. Peripheral TCRbeta sequencing was intended to test whether TCR sequence diversity was altered and clonal T-cell expansion was caused by ivuxolimab. The paper reports the monotherapy dose-escalation portion (N = 52 patients) of the phase I ivuxolimab trial. Results and caveats for the whole study, not just this receptor: Which antigens the clonally expanded peripheral T cells were specific for was not determined. On average, CD8+ T cells showed more expanded clones than CD4+ T cells after ivuxolimab. In partial responders in the 0.1-3.0 mg/kg groups, normalized peripheral clonal expansion was found to be among the lowest, especially among CD8+ T cells. At doses of 0.1 to 3.0 mg/kg, clonal expansion of both CD4+ and CD8+ blood T cells was observed from baseline to week 6. Low levels of normalized T-cell clonal expansion were also shown by some nonresponding patients.

Genomic DNA was extracted from sorted cells for sequencing of the TCRbeta CDR3 region. The immunoSEQ Assay was used for sequencing of TCRbeta CDR3 regions. Entries here come from immuneACCESS through TCRdb and include only in-frame sequences with V and J called. Some clones fail to appear in such tables; in the studies checked, an unresolved V gene covers under half of the shortfall, and the cause of the remainder is unknown. The sample yields roughly 80,000 clones; 84% were counted once. The top ten constitute less than 3% of the sample. Patients with autoimmune disease history or receiving systemic immunosuppression were excluded from the trial. Peripheral blood for TCR sequencing was collected from all dose cohorts at baseline, on cycle 4 day 1, and on cycle 7 day 1. The samples were drawn from a first-in-human, open-label, multicenter phase I dose-escalation trial of ivuxolimab. Adults with locally advanced or metastatic melanoma, renal cell carcinoma, hepatocellular carcinoma or head and neck squamous cell carcinoma were enrolled in the trial. Before TCR sequencing, CD4+ T cells and CD8+ T cells from peripheral blood were sorted into separate populations.

Germline trimming: 3 bases from V, 3 bases from J; junction bases outside gene matches: 4. CDR1 SGHRS and CDR2 YFSETQ were looked up in the germline V gene. Its CDR3 holds 14 amino acids, cysteine through phenylalanine. This entry keeps only the CDR3 DNA: 42 bases, framed from base 1. As for this clone: It lacks a known antigen. No per-base quality is available; no much larger clone lies one base away. The same CDR3 also results from other DNA sequences found in this sample.

The V and J segments used are TRBV5-1 and TRBJ2-5; the central 8 bases match TRBD2. The sequence derives from an adult with an advanced solid tumor such as melanoma, head and neck, liver or kidney cancer. Here the sequenced sample was CD4+ or CD8+ T cells sorted from blood, taken in a trial of the OX40 agonist ivuxolimab. Here the CDR3 is given as CASSSHSGEETQYF. The DNA sequence is as follows: TGCGCCAGCAGCTCCCATAGCGGGGAAGAGACCCAGTACTTC. When the CDR3 is completed using the reference TRBV5-1 and TRBJ2-5 genes on either side, the full variable domain is KAGVTQTPRYLIKTRGQQVTLSCSPISGHRSVSWYQQTPGQGLQFLFEYFSETQRNKGNFPGRFSGRQFSNSRSEMNVSTLELGDSALYLCASSSHSGEETQYFGPGTRLLVL.